A single sample gave rise to the 6 T cell receptor beta chains below, sequenced in a study of blood T cell repertoires in COVID-19. Profiled with immunoSEQ multiplex PCR; TCRdb holds only in-frame clones, not every one. The table lists 45,000 to 55,000 clones, 65% to 80% of them singletons. The source material was peripheral blood. Receptor source: a human donor with active or convalescent COVID-19. The donor label of this sample is uncertain.

The gene calls are TRBV21-1 and TRBJ2-3; the D call of TRBD1 is as the table states it, not checked on the DNA. TRBV21-1 is labeled a pseudogene. The CDR3 contains 16 residues. The CDR3 DNA is TGTGCCAGCAGCAAAGCGGGACAGAGAGTCACAGATACGCAGTATTTT. This gives the protein CASSKAGQRVTDTQYF.

The V and J genes are TRBV2 and TRBJ2-3; D is possibly TRBD1 (6 bases). CDR3 length equals 15 residues. Trimming shortened V by 7 bases and J by 0 bases, and 14 bases separated the two germline ends. CDR1 SNHLY and CDR2 FYNNEI come from the germline V gene. CDR3 DNA: TGTGCCAGCAAGCGAAGGGACACAAGCACAGATACGCAGTATTTT. It yields the protein CASKRRDTSTDTQYF.

In this sample, this clone turned up once. The rearrangement links TRBV27 to TRBJ2-5, with unresolved D. CDR3 length equals 17 residues. Germline V gene data show CDR1 as MNHEY and CDR2 as SMNVEV (reference sequence). The V and J ends lost 2 bases and 8 bases respectively, with 24 bases between them. DNA for the CDR3: TGTGCCAGCAGTTTACAAAACTCCCCGAGGAGCCCCTTTACCCAGTACTTC. Translation: CASSLQNSPRSPFTQYF.

The chain has TRBV19 and TRBJ2-1; possibly TRBD1 for D (6 bases). Trimming left V 4 bases short and J 8 bases short, with 12 bases between. Per the germline V gene, CDR1 is LNHDA and CDR2 is SQIVND (reference sequence). This CDR3 spans 13 amino acids. The CDR3 nucleotides are TGTGCCAGTAGTAGTGGGGGCGGCGATGAGCAGTTCTTC. Protein sequence: CASSSGGGDEQFF. The entire variable domain, with the rest obtained from reference TRBV19 and TRBJ2-1, is as follows: DGGITQSPKYLFRKEGQNVTLSCEQNLNHDAMYWYRQDPGQGLRLIYYSQIVNDFQKGDIAEGYSVSREKKESFPLTVTSAQKNPTAFYLCASSSGGGDEQFFGPGTRLTVL.

The genes are TRBV10-3 and TRBJ2-7, with 11 bases fitting TRBD1. Germline V gives CDR1 ENHRY, CDR2 SYGVKD. The CDR3 sequence is 15 residues long. V trimming: 4 bases; J trimming: 0 bases; junction bases outside the gene matches: 2. This CDR3 reads CAISVDRGLSYEQYF. In DNA form, the CDR3 reads TGTGCCATCAGTGTGGACAGGGGGCTCTCCTACGAGCAGTACTTC.

The chain couples TRBV5-4 to TRBJ2-3; the D is unclear. Germline CDR1 is SGHNT and CDR2 is YYREEE (reference sequence). Trimming stripped 0 bases from V and 5 bases from J, with 13 bases between. The CDR3 loop spans 15 amino acids. The CDR3 DNA follows: TGTGCCAGCAGCTTGGGTGGGCAGGCGAAAGATACGCAGTATTTT. The encoded protein is CASSLGGQAKDTQYF. The full variable domain, rest sourced from reference TRBV5-4 and TRBJ2-3, is ETGVTQSPTHLIKTRGQQVTLRCSSQSGHNTVSWYQQALGQGPQFIFQYYREEENGRGNFPPRFSGLQFPNYSSELNVNALELDDSALYLCASSLGGQAKDTQYFGPGTRLTVL.